A single sample gave rise to the 22 T cell receptor beta chains below, sequenced in a study of neoadjuvant nivolumab and ipilimumab in lung cancer. Measured with immunoSEQ multiplex PCR; TCRdb has only the in-frame clones, and not every one. The sample has roughly 45,000 clones; roughly 89% are singletons. Sequenced material: blood, taken before neoadjuvant nivolumab, alone or with ipilimumab. All receptors come from an adult with non-small cell lung cancer. Some clones in this sample may be carry-over from other donors' samples.

About this clone itself: The germline gene is not matched at one end of the junction; a read error may be the cause. This sample includes further DNA sequences coding for the same CDR3. This rearrangement joins TRBV14 to TRBJ2-3; D may match TRBD1 or TRBD2 (5 bases each). Germline V gene lookup returns CDR1 SGHDN and CDR2 FVKESK. The CDR3 consists of 12 residues. The CDR3 reads CASSPGTARRYF. The CDR3 DNA sequence: TGTGCCAGCAGCCCCGGGACGGCCCGTCGGTATTTC. The whole variable domain, filled in from reference TRBV14 and TRBJ2-3, reads EAGVTQFPSHSVIEKGQTVTLRCDPISGHDNLYWYRRVMGKEIKFLLHFVKESKQDESGMPNNRFLAERTGGTYSTLKVQPAELEDSGVYFCASSPGTARRYFGPGTRLTVL.

The chain recombines TRBV30 with TRBJ2-7, with D possibly being TRBD1 or TRBD2 (6 bases each). The germline V gene has CDR1 GTSNPN and CDR2 SVGIG (reference sequence). This CDR3 spans 13 amino acids. Trimming pared 5 bases from V and 6 bases from J, leaving 17 bases between. CDR3 loop: CAWAGGLDSEQYF. As DNA, the CDR3 is TGTGCCTGGGCTGGGGGGCTGGATAGCGAGCAGTACTTC.

The chain couples TRBV2 to TRBJ2-7, with 7 positions matching TRBD1. Unmatched junction bases numbered 4, after V lost 5 bases and J lost 0 bases. CDR1 SNHLY and CDR2 FYNNEI come from the germline V gene. This CDR3 comprises 14 residues. The CDR3 sequence is CASSPGQSSYEQYF. CDR3 nucleotides: TGTGCCAGCAGTCCGGGACAGTCCTCCTACGAGCAGTACTTC. Supplemented by reference TRBV2 and TRBJ2-7, the full variable domain reads EPEVTQTPSHQVTQMGQEVILRCVPISNHLYFYWYRQILGQKVEFLVSFYNNEISEKSEIFDDQFSVERPDGSNFTLKIRSTKLEDSAMYFCASSPGQSSYEQYFGPGTRLTVT.

The chain employs TRBV9 and TRBJ2-3; 9 positions agree with TRBD2. The V and J ends lost 0 bases and 1 base, in that order; junction bases with no gene match: 6. The CDR3 contains 17 residues. The germline gives CDR1 SGDLS, CDR2 YYNGEE. CDR3 residues: CASSVGLSGRRTDTQYF. In nucleotides, the CDR3 is TGTGCCAGCAGCGTAGGACTAAGCGGGAGGCGCACAGATACGCAGTATTTT.

CDR3 bases: TGTGCTAGTGGTCTGAGGGCAATAGGGGCCAACGTCCTGACTTTC. Its protein product is CASGLRAIGANVLTF. The chain recombines TRBV12-5 with TRBJ2-6, with D tentatively TRBD2 (5 bases). CDR1 LGHNT and CDR2 FRNRAP come from the germline V gene. V lost 5 bases to trimming and J lost 4 bases, with 12 bases between them. CDR3 size: 15 residues.

The V gene is TRBV7-9, the J gene TRBJ2-7; D perhaps matches TRBD2 (5 bases). Germline V gene lookup returns CDR1 SEHNR and CDR2 FQNEAQ (reference sequence). V dropped 5 bases and J dropped 4 bases, with 18 bases sitting between them. CDR3 size: 15 residues. The CDR3 here is CASSQPGILGYEQYF. As DNA, the CDR3 is TGTGCCAGCAGCCAACCGGGAATTTTGGGGTACGAGCAGTACTTC.

This chain uses TRBV6-4 with TRBJ2-2; 7 bases map to TRBD2. Germline V gives CDR1 MRHNA, CDR2 SNTAGT. The CDR3 consists of 17 residues. The V segment lost 6 bases and the J segment 7 bases; nucleotides outside the gene matches: 17. CDR3 bases: TGTGCCAGCAGGGGACTGACTAGCCGCGTTATGAACGGGGAGCTGTTTTTT. Protein product: CASRGLTSRVMNGELFF.

This chain uses TRBV29-1 with TRBJ2-1, with a weak D call TRBD2 (6 bases). Germline V lookup: CDR1 SQVTM, CDR2 ANQGSEA. This CDR3 has 15 residues. Between the trimmed V and J ends, which lost 4 bases and 0 bases, there was a span of 13 bases. For the CDR3, the DNA is TGCAGCGTTGCGTCCGGGGGAGGCTCCTACAATGAGCAGTTCTTC. Its protein product is CSVASGGGSYNEQFF.

The chain is built from TRBV18 and TRBJ1-5, with D possibly TRBD1 on 5 matching bases. V gave up 5 bases and J gave up 5 bases, with 10 bases separating them. This CDR3 is built from 13 residues. CDR1 is KGHSH, CDR2 LQKENI, per germline. The DNA of the CDR3 is TGTGCCAGCTCAAGCGGGGGTGATCAGCCCCAGCATTTT. This gives the protein CASSSGGDQPQHF.

The genes are TRBV6-6 and TRBJ2-5; D is ambiguous. Deletions cut 2 bases from V and 5 bases from J, with 9 bases between. The germline gives CDR1 MNHNY, CDR2 SVGAGI (reference sequence). This CDR3 is built from 13 residues. Written as DNA, the CDR3 is TGTGCCAGCAGTTACCTTGATGGGGAGACCCAGTACTTC. Its protein product is CASSYLDGETQYF.

The chain has TRBV5-1 and TRBJ1-4, with D possibly being TRBD1 (6 bases). There are 14 residues in the CDR3. Deletions cut 0 bases from V and 8 bases from J, with 11 bases between. Germline V gene lookup returns CDR1 SGHRS and CDR2 YFSETQ. CDR3 sequence: CASSLGQGNEKLFF. CDR3 in DNA: TGCGCCAGCAGCTTGGGGCAGGGGAACGAAAAACTGTTTTTT.

The chain joins TRBV5-1 to TRBJ2-5, with 8 bases lining up with TRBD2. V trimming: 3 bases; J trimming: 7 bases; junction bases outside the gene matches: 11. CDR3 length: 15 amino acids. The germline gives CDR1 SGHRS, CDR2 YFSETQ. CDR3 DNA sequence: TGCGCCAGCAGCTATCCGAGCGGGGGCCAGTGGACCCAGTACTTC. Translated: CASSYPSGGQWTQYF.

The genes are TRBV5-6 and TRBJ1-5, with D maybe TRBD1 (6 bases). V gave up 4 bases and J gave up 1 base, with 9 bases separating them. The germline gives CDR1 SGHDT, CDR2 YYEEEE. The CDR3 totals 14 residues. As DNA, the CDR3 is TGTGCCAGCAGCGCCGGGACAAGCAATCAGCCCCAGCATTTT. Translation: CASSAGTSNQPQHF.

The chain joins TRBV5-6 to TRBJ1-2; D may be TRBD1 (5 bases). Germline lookup yields CDR1 SGHDT and CDR2 YYEEEE. This CDR3 contains 13 residues. The V gene lost 4 bases and the J gene lost 5 bases, with 12 bases spanning the gap. The CDR3 DNA is TGTGCCAGCAGCCGGGGGGGGTCTTATGGCTACACCTTC. Amino acid sequence: CASSRGGSYGYTF.

V usage is TRBV5-1 and J usage is TRBJ1-4; perhaps TRBD1 as D (5 bases). Trimming stripped 4 bases from V and 3 bases from J, with 13 bases between. The CDR3 totals 15 residues. The germline V gene encodes CDR1 SGHRS and CDR2 YFSETQ. CDR3 sequence reads: CASSPSTASNEKLFF. The DNA for the CDR3 is TGCGCCAGCAGCCCGTCGACAGCGTCTAATGAAAAACTGTTTTTT.

In DNA, the CDR3 is TGTGCCAGCAGCTCGCTTACGAGGACAGGACAAGAGACCCAGTACTTC. This encodes CASSSLTRTGQETQYF. The V call is TRBV7-6, the J call TRBJ2-5, with 7 bases aligning to TRBD1. Germline V lookup: CDR1 SGHVS, CDR2 FNYEAQ. With V trimmed by 4 bases and J by 2 bases, 10 bases remained unmatched. The length of the CDR3 is 16 residues.

The chain has TRBV7-9 and TRBJ2-1; D not resolved. This CDR3 region has 12 residues. V lost 2 bases and J lost 14, with 13 bases in between. Germline CDR1 and CDR2: SEHNR and FQNEAQ (reference sequence). The CDR3 DNA follows: TGTGCCAGCAGCTTATACCCGGATGGCGAGTTCTTC. Residues: CASSLYPDGEFF. Full variable domain (remainder filled in from reference TRBV7-9 and TRBJ2-1): DTGVSQNPRHKITKRGQNVTFRCDPISEHNRLYWYRQTLGQGPEFLTYFQNEAQLEKSRLLSDRFSAERPKGSFSTLEIQRTEQGDSAMYLCASSLYPDGEFFGPGTRLTVL.

CDR3 in amino acids: CASSLTDTEAFF. CDR3 nucleotides: TGTGCCAGCAGCTTAACAGACACTGAAGCTTTCTTT. The chain combines TRBV5-5 with TRBJ1-1, with D unclear. Per the germline V gene, CDR1 is SGHKS and CDR2 is YYEKEE (reference sequence). The CDR3 contains 12 residues. With 2 bases removed from V and 3 bases from J, the gap between germline ends came to 5 bases.

The gene calls are TRBV15 and TRBJ2-7, with TRBD1 as a possible D gene (6 bases). CDR1 and CDR2 from the germline V gene are LNHNV and YYDKDF (reference sequence). CDR3 length: 15 amino acids. V was clipped by 1 base and J by 2 bases, with 12 bases between them. CDR3 in DNA: TGTGCCACCAGCAGAGGGGCACAGGGTACCTACGAGCAGTACTTC. It codes for CATSRGAQGTYEQYF.

V gene TRBV5-1 combines with J gene TRBJ1-4; tentatively, D is TRBD1 (6 bases). The CDR3 contains 14 residues. V was pared by 7 bases and J by 4 bases, with 14 bases between. Germline lookup yields CDR1 SGHRS and CDR2 YFSETQ. In nucleotides, the CDR3 is TGCGCCAGCTGTACAGGGACATTTAATGAAAAACTGTTTTTT. Its protein is CASCTGTFNEKLFF.

This chain links TRBV7-2 with TRBJ2-3; tentative D call: TRBD2 (7 bases). The germline CDR1 and CDR2 sequences are SGHTA and FQGNSA. Trimming pared 5 bases from V and 2 bases from J, leaving 23 bases between. This CDR3 comprises 18 residues. The CDR3 DNA sequence: TGTGCCAGCAGCCAACCCAGAGGGGGGAGGGGAGTCACAGATACGCAGTATTTT. It translates to CASSQPRGGRGVTDTQYF.

The chain has TRBV2 and TRBJ2-1, with 11 positions matching TRBD2. The germline V gene has CDR1 SNHLY and CDR2 FYNNEI. The CDR3 contains 14 residues. J lost 7 bases, V lost 9 bases, and 8 bases had no gene match. In DNA, the CDR3 is TGTGCCAGATGGATAGCGGGAGGGTCGAATGAGCAGTTCTTC. This sequence encodes CARWIAGGSNEQFF.